A selection of T cell receptor beta chains follows, all from one sample in a study of cytomegalovirus exposure and HLA in healthy donors. This table comes from immunoSEQ multiplex PCR, and its TCRdb copy is limited to in-frame clones, with some not included. The profile shows roughly 270,000 clones, approximately 90% of them singletons. The specimen was PBMCs. These receptors were taken from a woman aged 18-35 years in good health and CMV-seronegative. Both conserved end residues are part of each CDR3. The D gene is left open where the match is weak. The size of a clone is reported for some rows only, either as once, few or many, or as a class for expanded clones.

clone_size j_call v_call d_call cdr3_aa cdr3_nt
. TRBJ2-2 TRBV28 TRBD1 CASSLGTDPGELFF TGTGCCAGCAGTCTGGGGACAGATCCCGGGGAGCTGTTTTTT
. TRBJ2-1 TRBV28 TRBD1 CASQRGTVNEQFF TGTGCCAGCCAAAGGGGGACAGTCAATGAGCAGTTCTTC
. TRBJ2-7 TRBV27 TRBD2 CASSPRSTSGTYEQYF TGTGCCAGCAGTCCCCGATCGACTAGCGGGACCTACGAGCAGTACTTC
once TRBJ2-1 TRBV5-4 TRBD2 CASSSAGGYNEQFF TGTGCCAGCAGCTCAGCGGGAGGGTACAATGAGCAGTTCTTC
. TRBJ2-1 TRBV28 . CASLRESYNEQFF TGTGCCAGCCTTAGGGAGTCCTACAATGAGCAGTTCTTC
. TRBJ2-2 TRBV2 . CASSDGGSGTGELFF TGTGCCAGCAGTGATGGTGGGAGTGGCACCGGGGAGCTGTTTTTT
. TRBJ2-4 TRBV15 . CATTTIQGNLAKNIQYF TGTGCCACCACCACAATACAGGGAAATCTAGCCAAAAACATTCAGTACTTC
. TRBJ2-1 TRBV27 . CASSSPWRNNEQFF TGTGCCAGCAGTTCTCCTTGGAGAAACAATGAGCAGTTCTTC
. TRBJ2-3 TRBV19 . CASSISAATGDTQYF TGTGCCAGTAGTATTTCAGCGGCCACGGGGGATACGCAGTATTTT
. TRBJ1-2 TRBV5-1 . CASSFDSYGYTF TGCGCCAGCAGCTTCGACAGCTATGGCTACACCTTC
. TRBJ1-1 TRBV5-1 . CASSPGGDTEAFF TGCGCCAGCAGCCCTGGGGGGGACACTGAAGCTTTCTTT
. TRBJ2-7 TRBV6-1 . CASSEYRDAYEQYF TGTGCCAGCAGTGAATACAGGGATGCCTACGAGCAGTACTTC
. TRBJ1-5 TRBV5-1 . CASSLAGGGQPQHF TGCGCCAGCAGCTTGGCCGGGGGAGGCCAGCCCCAGCATTTT
once TRBJ2-1 TRBV6-5 TRBD2 CASRLAGDGNEQFF TGTGCCAGCCGACTAGCGGGAGATGGCAATGAGCAGTTCTTC
many TRBJ1-6 TRBV30 . CAWSGTGSWNSPLHF TGTGCCTGGAGTGGAACAGGGAGTTGGAATTCACCCCTCCACTTT
. TRBJ2-2 TRBV5-6 . CASSLPGVDTGELFF TGTGCCAGCAGCTTGCCCGGGGTCGACACCGGGGAGCTGTTTTTT
. TRBJ2-7 TRBV2 . CASIKEQSYEQYF TGTGCCAGCATAAAAGAACAGTCCTACGAGCAGTACTTC
few TRBJ2-7 TRBV4-2 . CASSQGSISYEQYF TGTGCCAGCAGCCAAGGTAGTATATCCTACGAGCAGTACTTC
. TRBJ1-4 TRBV28 TRBD1 CASRESSGTGVEKLFF TGTGCCAGCAGAGAAAGTTCCGGGACAGGGGTTGAAAAACTGTTTTTT